Listed below are T cell receptor beta chains from one sample, sequenced in a study of blood T cell repertoires in COVID-19. Using immunoSEQ multiplex PCR, the repertoire was profiled, and TCRdb retains in-frame clones only, with some absent. The sample holds more than 110,000 clones, approximately 79% seen once. The material sequenced was peripheral blood. The origin of the receptors is a man aged 60 to 69 with acute or convalescent COVID-19. Both conserved end residues are part of each CDR3.

V gene	J gene	CDR3 protein
TRBV5-4	TRBJ1-2	CASSLLGAYGYTF
TRBV7-9	TRBJ2-2	CASSPLSGTGELFF
TRBV5-1	TRBJ2-5	CASSFVSGSARETQYF
TRBV2	TRBJ1-2	CASNGGVRSYGYTF
TRBV5-4	TRBJ1-4	CASSPDRRTEKLFF
TRBV18	TRBJ1-5	CASSRRQLNQPQHF
TRBV6-1	TRBJ2-3	CASSDMTSGSYTDTQYF
TRBV18	TRBJ2-2	CASSTRTGELFF
TRBV19	TRBJ2-3	CASANSLIAGPPTDTQYF
TRBV11-2	TRBJ1-5	CASSYGTGKNQPQHF
TRBV9	TRBJ2-2	CASSVERAGTGELFF
TRBV9	TRBJ2-2	CASSATSRYTGELFF
TRBV9	TRBJ2-2	CASRAQASTGELFF
TRBV20-1	TRBJ2-5	CSAPEAETQYF
TRBV4-1	TRBJ2-3	CASSPLSGRGSDTQYF
TRBV11-2	TRBJ1-1	CASSSSEGRLILNTEAFF
TRBV9	TRBJ2-1	CASMVGSGPWDEQFF
TRBV10-3	TRBJ1-5	CAIRERNQPQHF
TRBV7-9	TRBJ1-2	CASSNLAGFSINGYTF
TRBV4-3	TRBJ2-2	CASSQYRGYTGELFF
TRBV6-2/TRBV6-3	TRBJ1-2	CASSHPGQVSLNYGYTF
TRBV9	TRBJ2-7	CASSPTGSSYEQYF
TRBV5-4	TRBJ1-3	CASSLPPGNTIYF
TRBV15	TRBJ1-2	CATSRVVGHGYGYTF
TRBV4-3	TRBJ1-2	CASSQGGIRDSYGYTF
TRBV6-5	TRBJ1-5	CASSSGTGWQPQHF
TRBV11-2	TRBJ2-1	CASSLAGGSSYNEQFF
TRBV30	TRBJ2-2	CAWSLTGELFF
TRBV5-8	TRBJ2-3	CASSIQGLSTDTQYF
TRBV4-1	TRBJ2-3	CASSVAGGPGDTQYF
TRBV4-1	TRBJ1-6	CASSQESLSRADSPLHF
TRBV30	TRBJ1-2	CAWSRDSINYGYTF
TRBV30	TRBJ1-4	CAWSDTGEKLFF
TRBV5-4	TRBJ2-1	CASSLVRTSGGNEQFF
TRBV4-3	TRBJ2-3	CASSQESGSAQYF
TRBV11-2	TRBJ2-7	CASSLGTGGYEQYF
TRBV5-5	TRBJ2-7	CASSLQGYEQYF
TRBV27	TRBJ1-1	CASSSGQFLTPNTEAFF
TRBV19	TRBJ2-1	CASKDRGREQFF
TRBV7-3	TRBJ2-3	CASSLGAGADTQYF
TRBV18	TRBJ1-1	CASSGGQGNTEAFF
TRBV27	TRBJ2-7	CASSWGQREGLPEQYF
TRBV7-9	TRBJ2-1	CASVGLAGNNEQFF
TRBV24-1	TRBJ2-5	CATGGQGETQYF
TRBV5-1	TRBJ2-3	CASSPGTSGWTDTQYF
TRBV7-3	TRBJ1-2	CASSLSGQYGYTF
TRBV9	TRBJ2-2	CASSSRGMNTGELFF
TRBV18	TRBJ2-2	CASSSYQGSAGELFF
TRBV5-4	TRBJ2-7	CASSLERGSYEQYF